These 30 T cell receptor beta chains share one sample of origin, sequenced in a study of T cell responses to AZD1222 COVID-19 vaccine. The repertoire was sequenced with immunoSEQ multiplex PCR; TCRdb's copy has only in-frame clones and lacks some. The sample comprises 100,000 to 120,000 clones, approximately 92% of which are singletons, and around 2.5% rests with the top ten. The sample in question was peripheral blood, obtained 28 days after the second AZD1222 dose. The source is an adult who received the AZD1222 COVID-19 vaccine.

This clone was recorded once. The chain combines TRBV18 with TRBJ1-1; unclear D gene. The germline V gene encodes CDR1 KGHSH and CDR2 LQKENI. The CDR3 spans 15 residues. V gave up 3 bases and J gave up 1 base, with 12 bases separating them. The CDR3 region is CASSPSNRPNTEAFF. CDR3 DNA: TGTGCCAGCTCACCGTCGAACAGACCGAACACTGAAGCTTTCTTT.

This chain joins TRBV12-3 or TRBV12-4 and TRBJ2-3, with TRBD1 matching 7 bases. V shed 8 bases, J shed 1 base, and the junction held 0 bases outside the gene matches. This CDR3 region has 12 residues. The CDR3 region has the DNA TGTGCCAGCGACAGGGGCACAGATACGCAGTATTTT. Its protein product is CASDRGTDTQYF.

The chain recombines TRBV5-1 with TRBJ1-1, with D maybe TRBD1 (6 bases). The germline V gene encodes CDR1 SGHRS and CDR2 YFSETQ. Trimming left V 3 bases short and J 0 bases short, with 9 bases between. The CDR3 is 14 amino acids. The DNA for the CDR3 is TGCGCCAGCAGCTACAGGGAAATGAACACTGAAGCTTTCTTT. This sequence encodes CASSYREMNTEAFF. The whole variable domain, remainder taken from reference TRBV5-1 and TRBJ1-1, is KAGVTQTPRYLIKTRGQQVTLSCSPISGHRSVSWYQQTPGQGLQFLFEYFSETQRNKGNFPGRFSGRQFSNSRSEMNVSTLELGDSALYLCASSYREMNTEAFFGQGTRLTVV.

As regards this clone: The same CDR3 is also encoded by other DNA sequences in this sample. The genes are TRBV15 and TRBJ2-7; D unclear. CDR3 length equals 13 residues. Deletions cut 0 bases from V and 3 bases from J, with 6 bases between. Germline CDR1 LNHNV, CDR2 YYDKDF (reference sequence). The CDR3 region is CATSRDLGYEQYF. DNA of the CDR3: TGTGCCACCAGCAGAGATCTAGGCTACGAGCAGTACTTC.

This clone was counted a few times. The chain employs TRBV4-1 and TRBJ2-7; D unclear. This CDR3 spans 13 amino acids. CDR1 and CDR2 (germline): MGHRA, YSYEKL. V was cut by 4 bases and J by 3 bases, with 10 bases left in between. The CDR3 is CASSPDALYEQYF. DNA of the CDR3: TGCGCCAGCAGCCCTGACGCGCTCTACGAGCAGTACTTC.

The count of this clone is one. The CDR3 bases are TGTGCCAGCAGTTACTCGGGGACCACAGATACGCAGTATTTT. This encodes CASSYSGTTDTQYF. V and J are TRBV6-5 and TRBJ2-3, with D perhaps being TRBD1 or TRBD2 (5 bases each). The length of the CDR3 is 14 residues. Germline CDR1 is MNHEY and CDR2 is SVGAGI. The V gene lost 0 bases and the J gene lost 2 bases, with 6 bases spanning the gap.

The chain couples TRBV10-1 to TRBJ1-3; D ambiguous. Per the germline V gene, CDR1 is WNHNN and CDR2 is SYGVQD (reference sequence). V was shortened by 2 bases and J by 4 bases, with 21 bases between the two germline ends. The CDR3 spans 18 residues. CDR3 sequence reads: CASSEAPGDWKWGNTIYF. CDR3 sequence (DNA): TGCGCCAGCAGTGAGGCCCCCGGAGACTGGAAATGGGGAAACACCATATATTTT.

The V and J genes are TRBV3-1 (or the pseudogene TRBV3-2) and TRBJ1-5; D uncertain. V was shortened by 2 bases and J by 0 bases, with 14 bases between the two germline ends. The germline gives CDR1 LGHDT, CDR2 YNNKEL (reference sequence). CDR3 size: 17 residues. The DNA for the CDR3 is TGTGCCAGCAGCCAAACGGAGTGGGTTTATAGCAATCAGCCCCAGCATTTT. Its translation is CASSQTEWVYSNQPQHF.

The chain employs TRBV19 and TRBJ1-1; no definite D call. The V gene lost 6 bases and the J gene lost 3 bases, with 17 bases spanning the gap. CDR1 LNHDA and CDR2 SQIVND come from the germline V gene (reference sequence). The CDR3 has 15 amino acids. The CDR3 is CASSPRLSKDTEAFF. CDR3 DNA: TGTGCCAGTAGCCCGCGACTTTCTAAGGACACTGAAGCTTTCTTT.

This chain uses TRBV7-2 with TRBJ2-1; tentative D call: TRBD1 (5 bases). CDR1 is SGHTA, CDR2 FQGNSA, per germline. The CDR3 contains 14 residues. The V and J ends lost 1 base and 12 bases respectively, with 16 bases between them. The CDR3 region has the DNA TGTGCCAGCAGCTTAGTTAGACAGCCTTTAGCGCAGTTCTTC. It translates to CASSLVRQPLAQFF.

V is TRBV5-1 and J is TRBJ1-1; a possible D gene is TRBD1 (6 bases). Germline V gene sequence: CDR1 SGHRS, CDR2 YFSETQ. CDR3 size: 15 residues. The ends were cut back, 0 bases at V and 4 bases at J, with 13 bases in the middle. The chain's CDR3 is CASSLEGGLSTEAFF. The DNA for the CDR3 is TGCGCCAGCAGCTTGGAGGGGGGATTAAGCACTGAAGCTTTCTTT.

DNA of the CDR3: TGTGCCAGCAGGCTCGGGGGTGCCGTCGAGCAGTACTTC. Protein: CASRLGGAVEQYF. The V gene is TRBV3-1 (or the pseudogene TRBV3-2), the J gene TRBJ2-7; the D gene is possibly TRBD2 (6 bases). V was trimmed by 6 bases and J by 6 bases, leaving 15 bases between them. The germline CDR1 and CDR2 sequences are LGHDT and YNNKEL (reference sequence). The length of the CDR3 is 13 residues.

The chain links TRBV9 to TRBJ2-2; no clear D gene. The length of the CDR3 is 14 residues. The germline V gene has CDR1 SGDLS and CDR2 YYNGEE. Trimming removed 0 bases at V and 4 bases at J, with 7 bases between. This CDR3 is CASSVEWTTGELFF. CDR3 coding DNA: TGTGCCAGCAGCGTAGAATGGACCACCGGGGAGCTGTTTTTT.

In its sample, this clone was seen a few times. The sample holds other DNA sequences that translate to the same CDR3. The genes are TRBV3-1 (or the pseudogene TRBV3-2) and TRBJ2-2, with D uncertain. The CDR3 is 14 residues long. V lost 3 bases and J 5 bases, leaving 10 bases between the germline ends. Germline-derived CDR1 and CDR2 are LGHDT and YNNKEL (reference sequence). The CDR3 loop reads CASSQGSGTGELFF. As DNA, the CDR3 is TGTGCCAGCAGCCAGGGCTCCGGGACCGGGGAGCTGTTTTTT.

This sequence joins TRBV7-3 and TRBJ2-3; 8 bases align to TRBD2. The CDR3 is made up of 13 amino acids. Unmatched junction bases numbered 2, after V lost 2 bases and J lost 7 bases. Germline V gives CDR1 SGHTA, CDR2 FQGTGA. The CDR3 here is CASSLAGGNTQYF. CDR3 nucleotides: TGTGCCAGCAGCTTAGCGGGAGGCAATACGCAGTATTTT.

The V and J genes are TRBV9 and TRBJ2-7, with TRBD1 matching over 7 bases. CDR3 length: 15 residues. Looked up from germline, CDR1 is SGDLS and CDR2 is YYNGEE. J gave up 1 base and V 3 bases, and 7 bases lay outside the gene matches. The CDR3 loop is CASSASTGYSYEQYF. The CDR3, as DNA: TGTGCCAGCAGCGCCTCGACAGGGTATTCCTACGAGCAGTACTTC.

The CDR3 region is CASSYAGQSDEQYF. The CDR3 coding sequence is TGTGCCAGCAGTTACGCGGGACAGTCTGACGAGCAGTACTTC. V is TRBV6-5 and J is TRBJ2-7, with a tentative D call TRBD1 (7 bases). There are 14 residues in the CDR3. V lost 2 bases and J 5 bases, leaving 13 bases between the germline ends. From germline, CDR1 is MNHEY and CDR2 SVGAGI.

J is TRBJ1-2 and V is TRBV7-2, with unresolved D. Per the germline V gene, CDR1 is SGHTA and CDR2 is FQGNSA. V shed 3 bases and J shed 6 bases, with 8 bases lying between them. This CDR3 region has 12 residues. In DNA, the CDR3 is TGTGCCAGCAGCTTGTCCTTGAATGGCTACACCTTC. Translating it yields CASSLSLNGYTF.

The V call is TRBV5-1, the J call TRBJ2-5; D unresolved. V was trimmed by 2 bases and J by 0 bases, leaving 8 bases between them. The germline gives CDR1 SGHRS, CDR2 YFSETQ. This CDR3 comprises 14 residues. The CDR3 region is CASSFSDYQETQYF. As DNA, the CDR3 is TGCGCCAGCAGCTTTAGTGACTACCAAGAGACCCAGTACTTC.

V usage is TRBV18 and J usage is TRBJ2-1; 9 bases match TRBD2. In germline, CDR1 is KGHSH, CDR2 LQKENI. V lost 3 bases, J lost 6 bases, and 6 bases stayed unmatched. The CDR3 totals 15 residues. The CDR3 DNA sequence: TGTGCCAGCTCACCCCTCGGGCGGGAGGGCAATGAGCAGTTCTTC. Protein product: CASSPLGREGNEQFF.

This rearrangement joins TRBV19 to TRBJ2-2; possible D gene TRBD1, 5 bases. Trimming stripped 6 bases from V and 0 bases from J, with 20 bases between. CDR1 and CDR2 (germline): LNHDA, SQIVND (reference sequence). CDR3 length equals 18 residues. The DNA for the CDR3 is TGTGCCAGTAGGGACCCAAAAGTGCAAGGGGCGAACACCGGGGAGCTGTTTTTT. Amino acids: CASRDPKVQGANTGELFF.

The chain uses TRBV4-3 and TRBJ2-6, with a possible D match to TRBD2 (6 bases). The V gene lost 1 base and the J gene lost 2 bases, with 6 bases spanning the gap. Germline CDR1 and CDR2: LGHNA and YSLEER. CDR3 length: 15 amino acids. CDR3 DNA sequence: TGCGCCAGCAGCCAAGCGGGGGCTGGGGCCAACGTCCTGACTTTC. Translating it yields CASSQAGAGANVLTF.

The chain uses TRBV5-1 and TRBJ2-3; D gene unclear. Germline lookup yields CDR1 SGHRS and CDR2 YFSETQ. Trimming shortened V by 0 bases and J by 2 bases, and 7 bases separated the two germline ends. The CDR3 is made up of 14 amino acids. The CDR3 region is CASSLEANTDTQYF. CDR3 DNA: TGCGCCAGCAGCTTGGAAGCGAACACAGATACGCAGTATTTT.

The chain carries TRBV2 and TRBJ1-1; D remains unclear. The CDR3 runs to 13 residues. Trimming removed 10 bases from V and 0 bases from J, with 12 bases in between. Germline-derived CDR1 and CDR2 are SNHLY and FYNNEI. The CDR3 coding sequence is TGTGCCACCCAGTCGGAGATGAACACTGAAGCTTTCTTT. Encoded protein: CATQSEMNTEAFF.

The chain uses TRBV12-3 or TRBV12-4 and TRBJ1-1, with a tentative D call TRBD1 (6 bases). The CDR3 is 13 residues long. V lost 7 bases and J 6 bases, leaving 15 bases between the germline ends. The CDR3 region has the DNA TGTGCCAGCACCACCGGGACATACGCTGAAGCTTTCTTT. Translating it yields CASTTGTYAEAFF.

The rearrangement links TRBV10-3 to TRBJ2-5; 12 positions match TRBD2. The CDR3 length is 13 residues. Germline V CDR1 and CDR2: ENHRY, SYGVKD. V was clipped by 10 bases and J by 3 bases; unmatched bases: 3. For the CDR3, the DNA is TGTGCCACGACTAGCGGGGGAGAAGAGACCCAGTACTTC. It specifies CATTSGGEETQYF.

This sequence joins TRBV19 and TRBJ2-3, with D possibly matching TRBD2 (5 bases). V was clipped by 3 bases and J by 7 bases, with 17 bases between them. Per germline, CDR1 LNHDA and CDR2 SQIVND (reference sequence). The CDR3 length is 15 residues. The CDR3 bases are TGTGCCAGTAGTATGTCCGTGGCGGGTGTATATACGCAGTATTTT. Translated, it gives CASSMSVAGVYTQYF.

The rearrangement uses TRBV6-5 and TRBJ2-7; D possibly matches TRBD1 or TRBD2 (5 bases each). With 6 bases removed from V and 2 bases from J, the gap between germline ends came to 11 bases. The germline gives CDR1 MNHEY, CDR2 SVGAGI. This CDR3 is 13 amino acids long. CDR3 nucleotide sequence: TGTGCCAGCAGCGAGGGGATCACCTACGAGCAGTACTTC. It is translated as CASSEGITYEQYF.

The chain uses TRBV19 and TRBJ1-1, with unresolved D. The germline CDR1 and CDR2 sequences are LNHDA and SQIVND (reference sequence). Trimming removed 4 bases from V and 1 base from J, with 22 bases in between. CDR3 length: 18 residues. The CDR3 region is CASSKPRWAGEPNTEAFF. CDR3 nucleotides: TGTGCCAGTAGTAAACCCAGATGGGCAGGAGAACCGAACACTGAAGCTTTCTTT.

The chain recombines TRBV9 with TRBJ2-7; 9 bases are shared with TRBD1. V was pared by 3 bases and J by 3 bases, with 4 bases of the junction left unmatched. The CDR3 is made up of 14 amino acids. Germline assignment: CDR1 SGDLS and CDR2 YYNGEE. The CDR3 sequence is CASSADRGHYEQYF. DNA for the CDR3: TGTGCCAGCAGCGCGGACAGGGGACACTACGAGCAGTACTTC.